Presented here are 8 T cell receptor beta chains from one specimen sequenced in a study of cytomegalovirus exposure and HLA in healthy donors. The PCR employed 60 Vbeta primers together with 13 Jbeta primers. Repertoires were generated with immunoSEQ multiplex PCR, while TCRdb's copy carries only in-frame clones and drops some. The data show just over 150,000 clones, with around 80% seen just once and around 5.8% held by the top ten. Sequenced material: PBMCs. These TCRs come from a male donor in good health and CMV-seropositive.

The gene calls are TRBV12-5 and TRBJ1-5; 9 positions match TRBD1. Germline V gene sequence: CDR1 LGHNT, CDR2 FRNRAP. V lost 1 base to trimming and J lost 1 base; unmatched junction nucleotides: 8. The CDR3 consists of 18 residues. CDR3 bases: TGTGCTAGTGGTTTGGCGGGACAGGGCGCCTTGAGCAATCAGCCCCAGCATTTT. Its translation: CASGLAGQGALSNQPQHF. Full variable domain (rest looked up from reference TRBV12-5 and TRBJ1-5): DARVTQTPRHKVTEMGQEVTMRCQPILGHNTVFWYRQTMMQGLELLAYFRNRAPLDDSGMPKDRFSAEMPDATLATLKIQPSEPRDSAVYFCASGLAGQGALSNQPQHFGDGTRLSIL.

V is TRBV7-2 and J is TRBJ2-5; D may be TRBD2 (5 bases). Germline V gives CDR1 SGHTA, CDR2 FQGNSA. The CDR3 sequence is 14 residues long. V gave up 4 bases and J gave up 5 bases, with 14 bases separating them. The CDR3 coding sequence is TGTGCCAGCAGCTACGACCCTAGCACGGAGACCCAGTACTTC. Translated, it gives CASSYDPSTETQYF. The complete variable domain, with remaining parts taken from reference TRBV7-2 and TRBJ2-5, reads GAGVSQSPSNKVTEKGKDVELRCDPISGHTALYWYRQSLGQGLEFLIYFQGNSAPDKSGLPSDRFSAERTGGSVSTLTIQRTQQEDSAVYLCASSYDPSTETQYFGPGTRLLVL.

The genes are TRBV30 and TRBJ1-2; TRBD1 might be the D (6 bases). V was shortened by 2 bases and J by 8 bases, with 21 bases between the two germline ends. Germline loops: CDR1 GTSNPN, CDR2 SVGIG (reference sequence). The length of the CDR3 is 15 residues. The CDR3 DNA is TGTGCCTGGAGTCCCGCGGCACAGGGAGGGAACGGCTACACCTTC. Translated: CAWSPAAQGGNGYTF.

This chain connects TRBV6-5 to TRBJ2-4; TRBD1 might be the D (6 bases). The CDR3 totals 15 residues. CDR1 MNHEY and CDR2 SVGAGI come from the germline V gene. The ends were cut back, 2 bases at V and 2 bases at J, with 10 bases in the middle. The CDR3 bases are TGTGCCAGCAGTTACCAACAGGGATCCAAAAACATTCAGTACTTC. Translated, it gives CASSYQQGSKNIQYF.

This chain joins TRBV7-9 and TRBJ2-1; 7 bases match TRBD1. The CDR3 extends over 15 amino acids. Germline CDR1 reads SEHNR; CDR2 reads FQNEAQ (reference sequence). V shed 4 bases and J 6 bases; nucleotides not matched to a gene: 9. Here the CDR3 reads CASSSQSRTGNEQFF. CDR3 coding DNA: TGTGCCAGCAGCTCCCAATCCAGGACAGGCAATGAGCAGTTCTTC.

This chain connects TRBV29-1 to TRBJ1-1; 7 nucleotides align to TRBD1. V lost 5 bases and J lost 7; bases outside the gene matches: 7. Germline assignment: CDR1 SQVTM and CDR2 ANQGSEA. The CDR3 is 12 amino acids. This CDR3 is CSVITGQFEAFF. The CDR3 DNA reads as TGCAGCGTTATAACGGGACAGTTTGAAGCTTTCTTT.

This chain links TRBV19 with TRBJ1-5, with D perhaps matching TRBD1 (5 bases). V shed 7 bases and J shed 3 bases, with 22 bases lying between them. The CDR3 sequence is 17 residues long. Per germline, CDR1 LNHDA and CDR2 SQIVND (reference sequence). This chain's CDR3 is CASTSFGGGWDNQPQHF. The CDR3 bases are TGTGCCAGTACCTCATTCGGGGGAGGTTGGGACAATCAGCCCCAGCATTTT.

The V call is TRBV4-2, the J call TRBJ1-3, with D unclear. The CDR3 spans 14 residues. Germline lookup yields CDR1 LGHNA and CDR2 YNFKEQ. The V end lost 0 bases, the J end lost 0 bases, and 3 bases lay between the germline ends. CDR3 nucleotides: TGTGCCAGCAGCCAAGAGAGCTCTGGAAACACCATATATTTT. This gives the protein CASSQESSGNTIYF.